The 27 T cell receptor beta chains in this list originate from one sample, sequenced in a study of graft-versus-host responses after intestinal transplantation. Intraepithelial and lamina propria lymphocytes were released after the graft tissue was processed. Generated by immunoSEQ multiplex PCR, the TCRdb table keeps only in-frame clones and is missing some. There are about 13,000 clones in the sample; 74% occur only once, and 5.5% to 7.5% lies in the top ten. The specimen was ileum tissue, collected 16 days after intestinal transplant. Receptors were obtained from a human patient who received an intestinal transplant, so some T cells may come from the graft donor.

The chain combines TRBV10-3 with TRBJ1-3, with 10 bases lining up with TRBD1. V was pared by 7 bases and J by 2 bases, with 2 bases of the junction left unmatched. CDR1 is ENHRY and CDR2 is SYGVKD in the germline V gene. CDR3 size: 14 residues. CDR3 loop: CAITGTGAGNTIYF. In DNA form, the CDR3 reads TGTGCCATCACCGGGACAGGGGCTGGAAACACCATATATTTT.

The V call is TRBV9, the J call TRBJ2-7; 8 bases fit TRBD2. CDR3 size: 15 residues. The J segment lost 4 bases and the V segment lost 1 base, leaving 7 bases of the junction unmatched. Per germline, CDR1 SGDLS and CDR2 YYNGEE. The CDR3 sequence: CASSVSSGSIYEQYF. The CDR3 coding sequence is TGTGCCAGCAGCGTATCAAGCGGGAGTATATACGAGCAGTACTTC.

This sequence joins TRBV7-9 and TRBJ2-3, with 11 bases lining up with TRBD2. J gave up 2 bases and V 1 base, and 2 bases lay outside the gene matches. Germline V gene data show CDR1 as SEHNR and CDR2 as FQNEAQ (reference sequence). This CDR3 spans 16 amino acids. CDR3 bases: TGTGCCAGCAGCTTAGGGGGACTAGCGGCCACAGATACGCAGTATTTT. It encodes CASSLGGLAATDTQYF.

The chain's CDR3 is CASSLWDRGIGEQFF. CDR3 bases: TGTGCCAGCAGCTTATGGGACAGGGGAATTGGTGAGCAGTTCTTC. The V and J genes are TRBV13 and TRBJ2-1; 10 nucleotides agree with TRBD1. CDR1 and CDR2 (germline): PRHDT, FYEKMQ (reference sequence). V gave up 2 bases and J gave up 9 bases; unmatched junction bases: 7. The length of the CDR3 is 15 residues.

The chain carries TRBV29-1 and TRBJ2-7; maybe TRBD1 (5 bases). In germline, CDR1 is SQVTM, CDR2 ANQGSEA. The CDR3 length is 13 residues. V lost 5 bases and J lost 3, with 14 bases in between. The chain's CDR3 is CSVMETARYEQYF. CDR3 DNA sequence: TGCAGCGTTATGGAGACAGCCCGCTACGAGCAGTACTTC.

The chain couples TRBV5-4 to TRBJ2-5, with TRBD2 matching 13 bases. V shed 1 base, J shed 5 bases, and the junction held 8 bases outside the gene matches. Germline V gene lookup returns CDR1 SGHNT and CDR2 YYREEE (reference sequence). This CDR3 comprises 17 residues. The CDR3 DNA reads TGTGCCAGCAGCTTGACTAGCGGGGGGGGCCACGGGGAGACCCAGTACTTC. This encodes CASSLTSGGGHGETQYF.

The rearrangement joins TRBV10-1 to TRBJ1-2; tentatively, D is TRBD1 (5 bases). V was pared by 3 bases and J by 5 bases, with 10 bases between. The CDR3 runs 13 residues. Germline CDR1 reads WNHNN; CDR2 reads SYGVQD (reference sequence). CDR3: CASSEGDRYGYTF. The CDR3 coding sequence is TGCGCCAGCAGTGAAGGGGATAGGTATGGCTACACCTTC.

This clone was counted once. This chain connects TRBV5-1 to TRBJ2-2; D is uncertain. Trimming took 2 bases from V and 7 from J, leaving 6 bases between them. The CDR3 sequence is 12 residues long. From germline, CDR1 is SGHRS and CDR2 YFSETQ. The CDR3, as DNA: TGCGCCAGCAGCTTCCAGATCGGGGAGCTGTTTTTT. The encoded protein is CASSFQIGELFF.

This rearrangement joins TRBV25-1 to TRBJ2-2, with 7 positions matching TRBD2. V gave up 1 base and J gave up 3 bases; unmatched junction bases: 5. The CDR3 totals 16 residues. Germline values: CDR1 MGHDK, CDR2 SYGVNS. CDR3 loop: CASSELGGSDTGELFF. DNA of the CDR3: TGTGCCAGCAGTGAATTGGGGGGGTCCGACACCGGGGAGCTGTTTTTT.

This clone was seen just once. The rearrangement links TRBV7-2 to TRBJ1-5; tentatively, D is TRBD1 (5 bases). Trimming took off 2 bases at V and 6 bases at J, with 14 bases between the two ends. Germline V lookup: CDR1 SGHTA, CDR2 FQGNSA. CDR3 length equals 15 residues. The CDR3 region is CASSLSSHGGQPQHF. Here the CDR3 DNA reads TGTGCCAGCAGCTTATCTTCGCACGGGGGTCAGCCCCAGCATTTT. Variable domain in full (rest from reference TRBV7-2 and TRBJ1-5): GAGVSQSPSNKVTEKGKDVELRCDPISGHTALYWYRQSLGQGLEFLIYFQGNSAPDKSGLPSDRFSAERTGGSVSTLTIQRTQQEDSAVYLCASSLSSHGGQPQHFGDGTRLSIL.

The rearrangement uses TRBV28 and TRBJ2-5, with TRBD2 identical over 10 bases. Trimming cost V 2 bases and J 6 bases; bases outside gene matches: 6. The CDR3 is 15 amino acids. The V gene's germline CDR1 is MDHEN and CDR2 SYDVKM. The CDR3 loop is CASSLTSGMVKTQYF. The CDR3 DNA reads as TGTGCCAGCAGTTTAACTAGCGGGATGGTGAAGACCCAGTACTTC.

Details on this clone: The junction differs from germline at one of its ends, possibly a read error. The chain has TRBV11-2 and TRBJ2-1, with 9 bases aligning to TRBD2. Germline V lookup: CDR1 SGHAT, CDR2 FQNNGV. The CDR3 spans 15 residues. CDR3 in DNA: TGTGCCAGCAGCGTAGACGCGGGAGGGCCCGGTGAGCAGTTCTTC. Protein sequence: CASSVDAGGPGEQFF.

The CDR3 DNA follows: TGTGCCAGCAGTTTAGCAGGATCTAATGAAAAACTGTTTTTT. It yields the protein CASSLAGSNEKLFF. The rearrangement joins TRBV27 to TRBJ1-4; D is uncertain. The V gene's germline CDR1 is MNHEY and CDR2 SMNVEV (reference sequence). Trimming pared 2 bases from V and 3 bases from J, leaving 7 bases between. The CDR3 spans 14 residues.

The chain employs TRBV5-1 and TRBJ2-7; 8 bases map to TRBD2. This CDR3 contains 17 residues. V shed 4 bases, J shed 6 bases, and the junction held 18 bases outside the gene matches. Germline V lookup: CDR1 SGHRS, CDR2 YFSETQ. DNA of the CDR3: TGCGCCAGCAGCCTATATTTATATCGGGAGGGACCTCTCGAGCAGTACTTC. Its translation is CASSLYLYREGPLEQYF.

The J gene is TRBJ2-6, the V gene TRBV11-2; 7 bases match TRBD1. The CDR3 is 16 residues long. CDR1 and CDR2 from the germline V gene are SGHAT and FQNNGV. The V and J ends lost 2 bases and 3 bases, in that order; junction bases with no gene match: 4. The CDR3 here is CASSLNRGGGANVLTF. As DNA, the CDR3 is TGTGCCAGCAGCTTAAACAGGGGCGGTGGGGCCAACGTCCTGACTTTC.

The chain joins TRBV27 to TRBJ1-4, with a weak D call TRBD1 (6 bases). V was shortened by 6 bases and J by 3 bases, with 14 bases between the two germline ends. There are 15 residues in the CDR3. Per germline, CDR1 MNHEY and CDR2 SMNVEV (reference sequence). This CDR3 is CASRRWDTPNEKLFF. CDR3 sequence (DNA): TGTGCCAGCAGAAGGTGGGACACCCCTAATGAAAAACTGTTTTTT.

The chain has TRBV4-3 and TRBJ2-7; 10 nucleotides line up with TRBD2. Germline values: CDR1 LGHNA, CDR2 YSLEER. Trimming took 2 bases from V and 3 from J; bases not matched to a gene: 4. This CDR3 contains 15 residues. The DNA of the CDR3 is TGCGCCAGCAGCCAACTAGCGGGGGTCGTCTACGAGCAGTACTTC. This translates into CASSQLAGVVYEQYF.

This clone was seen once. The V call is TRBV4-1, the J call TRBJ2-1; the D gene is possibly TRBD2 (5 bases). In germline, CDR1 is MGHRA, CDR2 YSYEKL. The CDR3 extends over 18 amino acids. V was pared by 1 base and J by 2 bases, with 18 bases between. CDR3 sequence: CASSQGWMRAVTYNEQFF. The DNA of the CDR3 is TGCGCCAGCAGCCAAGGTTGGATGCGGGCCGTAACCTACAATGAGCAGTTCTTC.

The J gene is TRBJ2-1, the V gene TRBV5-1; 7 nucleotides match TRBD2. Germline V gene data show CDR1 as SGHRS and CDR2 as YFSETQ. The CDR3 extends over 18 amino acids. Unmatched junction bases numbered 15, after V lost 1 base and J lost 5 bases. The CDR3 here is CASSLKRGQVFDHNEQFF. Written as DNA, the CDR3 is TGCGCCAGCAGCTTGAAGCGGGGCCAAGTATTCGACCACAATGAGCAGTTCTTC.

This chain links TRBV6-4 with TRBJ2-5, with 12 bases fitting TRBD2. CDR1 and CDR2 (germline): MRHNA, SNTAGT. The J segment lost 7 bases and the V segment lost 6 bases, leaving 9 bases of the junction unmatched. The length of the CDR3 is 15 residues. CDR3 in amino acids: CASRASGRAWGTQYF. The CDR3 region has the DNA TGTGCCAGCAGGGCTAGCGGGAGGGCCTGGGGGACCCAGTACTTC.

The genes are TRBV6-1 and TRBJ2-7; 10 nucleotides match TRBD1. Trimming at V came to 2 bases and at J to 3 bases, leaving 4 bases not matched to a gene. This CDR3 is 15 amino acids long. Germline V gives CDR1 MNHNS, CDR2 SASEGT. The CDR3 DNA is TGTGCCAGCAGTGAACCTAGGACAGGGGGCTACGAGCAGTACTTC. It translates to CASSEPRTGGYEQYF.

The rearrangement links TRBV27 to TRBJ1-4; tentatively, D is TRBD1 (6 bases). Deletions cut 5 bases from V and 0 bases from J, with 19 bases between. Germline CDR1 is MNHEY and CDR2 is SMNVEV (reference sequence). The CDR3 contains 18 residues. The DNA for the CDR3 is TGTGCCAGCAGTAGGACAGTGCCCTATTTTACAACTAATGAAAAACTGTTTTTT. Protein: CASSRTVPYFTTNEKLFF.

V is TRBV5-1 and J is TRBJ1-3; 9 bases line up with TRBD1. Trimming at V came to 4 bases and at J to 3 bases, leaving 5 bases not matched to a gene. The CDR3 runs 15 residues. Germline V gene lookup returns CDR1 SGHRS and CDR2 YFSETQ. CDR3 sequence (DNA): TGCGCCAGCAGCCGGACAGGGGCCGGTGGAAACACCATATATTTT. Encoded protein: CASSRTGAGGNTIYF. The variable domain in full, completed from reference TRBV5-1 and TRBJ1-3, reads KAGVTQTPRYLIKTRGQQVTLSCSPISGHRSVSWYQQTPGQGLQFLFEYFSETQRNKGNFPGRFSGRQFSNSRSEMNVSTLELGDSALYLCASSRTGAGGNTIYFGEGSWLTVV.

The V and J genes are TRBV9 and TRBJ2-5; TRBD2 is a possible D gene (5 bases). The CDR3 loop spans 12 amino acids. CDR1 is SGDLS, CDR2 YYNGEE, per germline. Trimming removed 1 base from V and 5 bases from J, with 6 bases in between. CDR3 bases: TGTGCCAGCAGCGTACGAGGGGAGACCCAGTACTTC. It translates to CASSVRGETQYF.

V gene TRBV28 combines with J gene TRBJ2-2, with D unresolved. Per germline, CDR1 MDHEN and CDR2 SYDVKM. With 2 bases removed from V and 5 bases from J, the gap between germline ends came to 6 bases. The CDR3 loop spans 13 amino acids. The CDR3 DNA is TGTGCCAGCAGTTTAGAGGTAACCGGGGAGCTGTTTTTT. Encoded protein: CASSLEVTGELFF.

The chain couples TRBV28 to TRBJ1-5; TRBD1 matches 8 bases. After removal of 6 bases from V and 6 bases from J, the junction contained 4 bases not matched to a gene. This CDR3 comprises 13 residues. Germline CDR1 MDHEN, CDR2 SYDVKM. The CDR3, as DNA: TGTGCCAGCAGGTTGGACAGGGCTCAGCCCCAGCATTTT. Translation: CASRLDRAQPQHF. The variable domain in full, completed from reference TRBV28 and TRBJ1-5, reads DVKVTQSSRYLVKRTGEKVFLECVQDMDHENMFWYRQDPGLGLRLIYFSYDVKMKEKGDIPEGYSVSREKKERFSLILESASTNQTSMYLCASRLDRAQPQHFGDGTRLSIL.

This clone was counted only a few times. This chain uses TRBV27 with TRBJ1-2; D gene unclear. CDR1 and CDR2 (germline): MNHEY, SMNVEV (reference sequence). V lost 3 bases to trimming and J lost 8 bases, with 16 bases between them. The CDR3 length is 14 residues. CDR3 bases: TGTGCCAGCAGTTTTAGTCCCTCGACGGGGGGCTACACCTTC. This encodes CASSFSPSTGGYTF.